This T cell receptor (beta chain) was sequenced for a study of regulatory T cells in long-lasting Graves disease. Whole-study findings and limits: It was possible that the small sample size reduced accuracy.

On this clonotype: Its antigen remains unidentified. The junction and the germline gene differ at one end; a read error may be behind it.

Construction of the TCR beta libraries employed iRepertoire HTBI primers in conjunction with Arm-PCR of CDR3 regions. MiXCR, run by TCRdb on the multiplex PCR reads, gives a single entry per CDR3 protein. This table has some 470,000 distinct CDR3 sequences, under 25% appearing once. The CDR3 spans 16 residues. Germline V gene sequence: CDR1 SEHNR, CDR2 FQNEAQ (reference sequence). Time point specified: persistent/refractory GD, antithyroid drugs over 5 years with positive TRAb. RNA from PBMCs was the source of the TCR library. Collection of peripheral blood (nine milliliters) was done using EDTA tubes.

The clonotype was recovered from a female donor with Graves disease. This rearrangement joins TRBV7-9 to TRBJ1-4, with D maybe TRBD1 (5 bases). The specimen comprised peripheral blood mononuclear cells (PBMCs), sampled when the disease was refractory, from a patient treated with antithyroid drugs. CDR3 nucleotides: TGTGCCAGCAGCTTAGATCTCTCGGGGGGAAGTGAAAAACTGCTTTTT. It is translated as CASSLDLSGGSEKLLF.